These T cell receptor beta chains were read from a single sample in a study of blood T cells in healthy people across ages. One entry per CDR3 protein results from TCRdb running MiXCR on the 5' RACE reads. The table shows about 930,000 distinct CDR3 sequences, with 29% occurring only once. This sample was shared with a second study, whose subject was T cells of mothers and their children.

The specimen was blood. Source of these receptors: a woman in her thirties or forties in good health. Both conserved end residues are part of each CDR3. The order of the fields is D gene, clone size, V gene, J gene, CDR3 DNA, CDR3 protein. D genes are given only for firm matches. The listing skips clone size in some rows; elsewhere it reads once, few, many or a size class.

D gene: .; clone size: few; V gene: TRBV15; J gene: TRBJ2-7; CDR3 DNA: TGTGCCACCAGCAGCCGGACTGCCTACGAGCAGTACTTC; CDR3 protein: CATSSRTAYEQYF
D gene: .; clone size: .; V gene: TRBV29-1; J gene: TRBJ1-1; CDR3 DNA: TGCAGCGTTGAGGGTCGGGGAGGGGCCGGGAACACTGAAGCTTTCTTT; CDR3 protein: CSVEGRGGAGNTEAFF
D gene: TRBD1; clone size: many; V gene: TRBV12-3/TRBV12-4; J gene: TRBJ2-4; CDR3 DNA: TGTGCCAGCAGCGCCACAGGGGGCGTTGCCAAAAACATTCAGTACTTC; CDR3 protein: CASSATGGVAKNIQYF
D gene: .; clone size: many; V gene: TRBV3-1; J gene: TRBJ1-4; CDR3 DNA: TGTGCCAGCAGCCAAAGGCAGACAACTAATGAAAAACTGTTTTTT; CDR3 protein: CASSQRQTTNEKLFF
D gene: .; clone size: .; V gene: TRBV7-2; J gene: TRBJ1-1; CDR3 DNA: TGTGCCAGCAGCTTAGGGGGCGTGGACACTGAAGCTTTCTTT; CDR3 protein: CASSLGGVDTEAFF
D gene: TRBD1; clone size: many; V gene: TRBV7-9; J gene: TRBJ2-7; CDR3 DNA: TGTGCCAGCAGCTTAGTGGCACAGGGGTACGAGCAGTACTTC; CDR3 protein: CASSLVAQGYEQYF
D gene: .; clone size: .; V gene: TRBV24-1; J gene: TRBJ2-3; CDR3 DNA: TGTGCCACCAGTCGAGGGGGGACAGGCACAGATACGCAGTATTTT; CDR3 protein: CATSRGGTGTDTQYF
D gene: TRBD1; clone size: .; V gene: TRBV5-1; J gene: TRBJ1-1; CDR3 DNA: TGCGCCAGCAGCTCGACAGGGGCTCCCGGTGAAGCTTTCTTT; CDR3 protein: CASSSTGAPGEAFF
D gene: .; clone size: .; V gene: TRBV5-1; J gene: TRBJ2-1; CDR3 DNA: TGCGCCAGCAGGACCCGGGACCCGGGCTCCTACAATGAGCAGTTCTTC; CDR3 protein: CASRTRDPGSYNEQFF
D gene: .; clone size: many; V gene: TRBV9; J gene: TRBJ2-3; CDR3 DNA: TGTGCCAACAGCGCCCTGGACAGTCGAGATACGCAGTATTTT; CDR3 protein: CANSALDSRDTQYF
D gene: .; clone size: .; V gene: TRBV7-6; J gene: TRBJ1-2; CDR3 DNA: TGTGCCAGCAGCCCAGGGGTTTCGCGTGGCTACACCTTC; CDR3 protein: CASSPGVSRGYTF
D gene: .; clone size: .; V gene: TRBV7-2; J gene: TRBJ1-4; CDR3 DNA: TGTGCCAGCAGCGCCATGGGACACGAGAATGAAAAACTGTTTTTT; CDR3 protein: CASSAMGHENEKLFF
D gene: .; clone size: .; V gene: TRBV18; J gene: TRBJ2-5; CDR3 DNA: TGTGCCAGCTCACCGACCTCCTCCGAGACCCAGTACTTC; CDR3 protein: CASSPTSSETQYF
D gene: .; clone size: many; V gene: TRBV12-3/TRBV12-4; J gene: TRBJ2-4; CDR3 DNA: TGTGCCAGCAGTTTACGACCGGCAGCCAAAAACATTCAGTACTTC; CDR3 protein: CASSLRPAAKNIQYF
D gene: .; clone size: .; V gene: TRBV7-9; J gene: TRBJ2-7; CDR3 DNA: TGTGCCAGCAGCTCGGACTCCGCCGAGCAGTACTTC; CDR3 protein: CASSSDSAEQYF
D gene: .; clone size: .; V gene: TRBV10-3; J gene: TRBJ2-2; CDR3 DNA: TGTGCCATCAGTGAGAACACCGGGGAGCTGTTTTTT; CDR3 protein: CAISENTGELFF
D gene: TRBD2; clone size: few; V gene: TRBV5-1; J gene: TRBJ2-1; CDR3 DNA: TGCGCCAGCAGTTTTAGCGGGGGGGCTGGGTACAATGAGCAGTTCTTC; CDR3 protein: CASSFSGGAGYNEQFF
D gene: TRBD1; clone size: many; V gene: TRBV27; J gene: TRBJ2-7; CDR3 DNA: TGTGCCAGCAGCTACGGGACAGGGATGTACGAGCAGTACTTC; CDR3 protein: CASSYGTGMYEQYF
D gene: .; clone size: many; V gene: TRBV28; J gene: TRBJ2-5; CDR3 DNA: TGTGCCAGCAGTCCCACCCGGGGCCGTCTGTGGATCCAGTACTTC; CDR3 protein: CASSPTRGRLWIQYF
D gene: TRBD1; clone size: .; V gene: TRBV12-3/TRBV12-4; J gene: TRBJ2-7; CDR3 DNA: TGTGCCAGCACCATGGACAGGGCGGTCCACGAGCAGTACTTC; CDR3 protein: CASTMDRAVHEQYF
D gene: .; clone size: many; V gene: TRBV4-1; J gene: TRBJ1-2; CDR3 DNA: TGCGCCAGCAGCCAGGAACAGGGAAGAAGCTATGGCTACACCTTC; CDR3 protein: CASSQEQGRSYGYTF
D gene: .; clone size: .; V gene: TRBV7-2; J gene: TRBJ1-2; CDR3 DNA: TGTGCCAGCAGCTTATCGGGGAACGGCTACACCTTC; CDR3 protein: CASSLSGNGYTF
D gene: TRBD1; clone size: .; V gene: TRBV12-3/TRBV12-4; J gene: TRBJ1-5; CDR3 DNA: TGTGCCAGCAGTTTAGCAGGACAGGGACCCAATCAGCCCCAGCATTTT; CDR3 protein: CASSLAGQGPNQPQHF
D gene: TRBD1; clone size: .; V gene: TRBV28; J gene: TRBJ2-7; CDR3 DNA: TGTGCCAGCAGTTTCCCGACAGGGGATACGGCGCTCGAGCAGTACTTC; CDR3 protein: CASSFPTGDTALEQYF